This T cell receptor beta chain is from a study of T cells in Graves' hyperthyroidism and ophthalmopathy. This clonotype came up many times. Germline V gene sequence: CDR1 SQVTM, CDR2 ANQGSEA. This CDR3 region has 12 residues. V lost 6 bases, J lost 3 bases, and 11 bases lay in between. TCR beta CDR3 region amplification was performed from RNA transcripts. Using the HTBI primer set, a first-round RT-PCR was run on the TCR CDR3. A single record per CDR3 protein comes from TCRdb applying MiXCR to the multiplex PCR reads. The profile shows 400,000 to 600,000 distinct CDR3 sequences, about 20% of them singletons.

The rearrangement uses TRBV29-1 and TRBJ2-5; possibly TRBD2 for D (6 bases). The receptor was derived from a man aged 18 to 35 with Graves' hyperthyroidism. The sample consisted of blood. CDR3 sequence: CSVRRGEETQYF. The CDR3 region has the DNA TGCAGCGTGCGGAGGGGAGAAGAGACCCAGTACTTC.